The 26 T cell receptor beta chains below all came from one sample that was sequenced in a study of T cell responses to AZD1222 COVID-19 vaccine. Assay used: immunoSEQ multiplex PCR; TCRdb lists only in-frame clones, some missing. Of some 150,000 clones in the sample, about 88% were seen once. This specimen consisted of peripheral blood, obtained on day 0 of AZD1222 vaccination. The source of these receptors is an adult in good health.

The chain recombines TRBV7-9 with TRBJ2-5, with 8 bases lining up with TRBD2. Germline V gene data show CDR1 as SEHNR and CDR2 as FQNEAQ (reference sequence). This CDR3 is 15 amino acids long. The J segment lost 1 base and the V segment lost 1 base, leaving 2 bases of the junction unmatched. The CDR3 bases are TGTGCCAGCAGCTTAGGCGGGGGGATCCAAGAGACCCAGTACTTC. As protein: CASSLGGGIQETQYF.

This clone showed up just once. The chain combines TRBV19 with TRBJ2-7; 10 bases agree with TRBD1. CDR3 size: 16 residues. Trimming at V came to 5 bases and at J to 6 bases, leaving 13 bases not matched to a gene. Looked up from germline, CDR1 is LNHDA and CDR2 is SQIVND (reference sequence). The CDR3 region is CASSPSAGQGISEQYF. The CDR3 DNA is TGTGCCAGTAGTCCCTCTGCGGGACAGGGGATCAGCGAGCAGTACTTC.

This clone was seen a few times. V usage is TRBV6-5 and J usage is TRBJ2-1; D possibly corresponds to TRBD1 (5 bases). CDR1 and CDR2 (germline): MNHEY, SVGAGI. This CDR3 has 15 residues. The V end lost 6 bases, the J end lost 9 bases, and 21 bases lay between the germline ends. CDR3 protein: CASSPDIGPWGEQFF. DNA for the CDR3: TGTGCCAGCAGCCCGGACATCGGGCCTTGGGGTGAGCAGTTCTTC.

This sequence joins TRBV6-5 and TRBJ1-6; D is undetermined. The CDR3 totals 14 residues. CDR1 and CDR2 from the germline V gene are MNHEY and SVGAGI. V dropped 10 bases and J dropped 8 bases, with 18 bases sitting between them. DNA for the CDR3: TGTGCCACCAAGGAGGGAATTGGGCATTCACCCCTCCACTTT. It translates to CATKEGIGHSPLHF.

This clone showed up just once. The CDR3 loop is CASSRGSLGSYEQYF. The CDR3 DNA reads as TGTGCCAGCAGCCGAGGAAGCCTGGGCTCTTACGAGCAGTACTTC. J is TRBJ2-7 and V is TRBV7-8, with D unclear. This CDR3 contains 15 residues. Germline-derived CDR1 and CDR2 are SGHVS and FQNEAQ. The V end lost 5 bases, the J end lost 4 bases, and 18 bases lay between the germline ends. Full variable domain (rest looked up from reference TRBV7-8 and TRBJ2-7): GAGVSQSPRYKVAKRGQDVALRCDPISGHVSLFWYQQALGQGPEFLTYFQNEAQLDKSGLPSDRFFAERPEGSVSTLKIQRTQQEDSAVYLCASSRGSLGSYEQYFGPGTRLTVT.

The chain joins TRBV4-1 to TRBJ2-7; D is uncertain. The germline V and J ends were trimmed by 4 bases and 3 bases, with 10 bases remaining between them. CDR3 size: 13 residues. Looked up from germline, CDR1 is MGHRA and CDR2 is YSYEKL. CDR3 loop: CASSPSLVYEQYF. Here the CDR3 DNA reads TGCGCCAGCAGCCCCAGCCTAGTCTACGAGCAGTACTTC.

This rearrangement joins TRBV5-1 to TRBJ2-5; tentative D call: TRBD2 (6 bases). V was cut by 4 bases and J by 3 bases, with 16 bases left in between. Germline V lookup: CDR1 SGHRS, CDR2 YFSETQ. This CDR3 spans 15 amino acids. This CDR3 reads CASSPGGTAEETQYF. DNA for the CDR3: TGCGCCAGCAGCCCAGGCGGGACGGCTGAAGAGACCCAGTACTTC. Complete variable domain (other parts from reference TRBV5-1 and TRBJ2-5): KAGVTQTPRYLIKTRGQQVTLSCSPISGHRSVSWYQQTPGQGLQFLFEYFSETQRNKGNFPGRFSGRQFSNSRSEMNVSTLELGDSALYLCASSPGGTAEETQYFGPGTRLLVL.

Written as DNA, the CDR3 is TGTGCCAGCAGCATAGATCCTTCCTACGAGCAGTACTTC. It codes for CASSIDPSYEQYF. V and J are TRBV5-5 and TRBJ2-7, with D hard to call. CDR3 length equals 13 residues. In germline, CDR1 is SGHKS, CDR2 YYEKEE (reference sequence). Trimming removed 4 bases at V and 1 base at J, with 9 bases between.

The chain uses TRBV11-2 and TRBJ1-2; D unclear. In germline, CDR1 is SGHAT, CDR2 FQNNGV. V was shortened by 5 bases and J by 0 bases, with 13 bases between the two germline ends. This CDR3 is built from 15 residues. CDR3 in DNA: TGTGCCAGCAGCCTCGGGCTGTCAGCTAACTATGGCTACACCTTC. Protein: CASSLGLSANYGYTF.

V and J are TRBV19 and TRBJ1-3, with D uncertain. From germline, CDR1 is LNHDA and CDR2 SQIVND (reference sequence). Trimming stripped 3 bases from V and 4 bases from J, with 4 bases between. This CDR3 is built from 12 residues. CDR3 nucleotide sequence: TGTGCCAGTAGTATTGGAGGAAACACCATATATTTT. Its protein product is CASSIGGNTIYF.

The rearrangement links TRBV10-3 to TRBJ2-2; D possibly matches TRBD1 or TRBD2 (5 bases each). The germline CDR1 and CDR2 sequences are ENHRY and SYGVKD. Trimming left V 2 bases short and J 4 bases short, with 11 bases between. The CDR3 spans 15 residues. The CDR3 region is CAISERGAPTGELFF. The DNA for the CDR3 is TGTGCCATCAGTGAGAGAGGGGCGCCCACCGGGGAGCTGTTTTTT.

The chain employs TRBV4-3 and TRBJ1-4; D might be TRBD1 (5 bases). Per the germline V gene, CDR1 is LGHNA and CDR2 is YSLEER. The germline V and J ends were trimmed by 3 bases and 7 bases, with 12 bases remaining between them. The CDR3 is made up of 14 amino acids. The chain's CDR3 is CASSQGDLGEKLFF. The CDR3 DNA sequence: TGCGCCAGCAGCCAGGGGGACTTAGGTGAAAAACTGTTTTTT.

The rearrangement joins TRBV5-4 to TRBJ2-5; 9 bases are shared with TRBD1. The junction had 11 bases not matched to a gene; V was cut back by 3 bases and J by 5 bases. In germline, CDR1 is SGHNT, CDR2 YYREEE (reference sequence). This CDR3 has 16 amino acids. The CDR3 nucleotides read TGTGCCAGCAGCTGGATCGGACAGGGGTCATTTGAGACCCAGTACTTC. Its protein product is CASSWIGQGSFETQYF. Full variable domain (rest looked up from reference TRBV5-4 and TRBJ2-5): ETGVTQSPTHLIKTRGQQVTLRCSSQSGHNTVSWYQQALGQGPQFIFQYYREEENGRGNFPPRFSGLQFPNYSSELNVNALELDDSALYLCASSWIGQGSFETQYFGPGTRLLVL.

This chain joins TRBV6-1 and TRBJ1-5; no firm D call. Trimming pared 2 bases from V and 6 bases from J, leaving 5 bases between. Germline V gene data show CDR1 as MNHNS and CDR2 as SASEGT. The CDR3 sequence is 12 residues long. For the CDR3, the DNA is TGTGCCAGCAGTGAAAGGAGTCAGCCCCAGCATTTT. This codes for CASSERSQPQHF.

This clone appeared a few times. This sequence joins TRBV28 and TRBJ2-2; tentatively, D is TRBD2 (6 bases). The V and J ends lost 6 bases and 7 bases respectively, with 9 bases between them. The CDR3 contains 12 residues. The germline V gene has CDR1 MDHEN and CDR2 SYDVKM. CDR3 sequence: CASRGDFGELFF. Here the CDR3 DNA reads TGTGCCAGCAGAGGGGACTTCGGGGAGCTGTTTTTT.

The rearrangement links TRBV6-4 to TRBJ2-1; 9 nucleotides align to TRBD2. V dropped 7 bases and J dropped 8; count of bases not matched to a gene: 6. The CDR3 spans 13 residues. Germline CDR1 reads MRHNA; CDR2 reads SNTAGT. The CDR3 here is CASKEAGGHEQFF. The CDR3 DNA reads TGTGCCAGCAAGGAAGCGGGGGGCCATGAGCAGTTCTTC.

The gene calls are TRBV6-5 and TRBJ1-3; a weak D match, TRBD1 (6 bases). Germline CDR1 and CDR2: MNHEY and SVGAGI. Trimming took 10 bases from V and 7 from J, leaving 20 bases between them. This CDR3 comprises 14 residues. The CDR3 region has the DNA TGTGCCACCAGGGGAGCCGCCCTGAGTAACACCATATATTTT. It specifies CATRGAALSNTIYF.

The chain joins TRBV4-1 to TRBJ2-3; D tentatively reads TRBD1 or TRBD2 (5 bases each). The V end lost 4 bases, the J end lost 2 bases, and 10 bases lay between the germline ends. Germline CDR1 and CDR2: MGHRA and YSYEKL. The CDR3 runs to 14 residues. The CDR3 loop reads CASSRGFPTDTQYF. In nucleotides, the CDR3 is TGCGCCAGCAGCCGGGGGTTCCCCACAGATACGCAGTATTTT.

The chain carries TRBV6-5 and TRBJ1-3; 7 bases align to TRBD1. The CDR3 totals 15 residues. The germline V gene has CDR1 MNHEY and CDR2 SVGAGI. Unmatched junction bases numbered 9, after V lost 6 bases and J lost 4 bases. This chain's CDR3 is CASSRTGDSGNTIYF. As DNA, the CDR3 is TGTGCCAGCAGCCGAACAGGGGACTCCGGAAACACCATATATTTT.

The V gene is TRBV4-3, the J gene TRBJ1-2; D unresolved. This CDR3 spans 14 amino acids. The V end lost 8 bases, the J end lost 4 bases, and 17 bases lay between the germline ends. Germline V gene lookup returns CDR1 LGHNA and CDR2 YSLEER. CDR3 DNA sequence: TGCGCCAGCCGCTCCGATCTGGTGGGCTATGGCTACACCTTC. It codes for CASRSDLVGYGYTF.

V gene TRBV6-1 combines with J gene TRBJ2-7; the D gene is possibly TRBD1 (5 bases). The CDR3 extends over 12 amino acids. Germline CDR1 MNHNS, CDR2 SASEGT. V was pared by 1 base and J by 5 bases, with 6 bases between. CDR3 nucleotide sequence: TGTGCCAGCAGTGAAGTAGGGGACGAGCAGTACTTC. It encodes CASSEVGDEQYF.

CDR3 sequence (DNA): TGCGCCAGCAGCCTGGGGTCTTTAGACTATGGCTACACCTTC. Its protein is CASSLGSLDYGYTF. The chain couples TRBV5-1 to TRBJ1-2; no definite D call. Germline CDR1 SGHRS, CDR2 YFSETQ. The V gene lost 4 bases and the J gene lost 3 bases, with 13 bases spanning the gap. This CDR3 contains 14 residues. Filled out from reference TRBV5-1 and TRBJ1-2, the complete variable domain reads KAGVTQTPRYLIKTRGQQVTLSCSPISGHRSVSWYQQTPGQGLQFLFEYFSETQRNKGNFPGRFSGRQFSNSRSEMNVSTLELGDSALYLCASSLGSLDYGYTFGSGTRLTVV.

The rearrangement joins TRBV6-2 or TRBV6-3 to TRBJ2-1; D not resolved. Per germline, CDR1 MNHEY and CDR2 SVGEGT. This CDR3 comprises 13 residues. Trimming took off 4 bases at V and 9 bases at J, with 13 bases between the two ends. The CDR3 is CASSSGLSSEQFF. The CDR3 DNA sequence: TGTGCCAGCAGTTCGGGCTTATCATCTGAGCAGTTCTTC.

Here the CDR3 DNA reads TGTGCCAGCAGCATCCAGGGGTCCCCTTACAATGAGCAGTTCTTC. It yields the protein CASSIQGSPYNEQFF. The J gene is TRBJ2-1, the V gene TRBV7-2, with a weak D call TRBD1 (6 bases). The germline V gene has CDR1 SGHTA and CDR2 FQGNSA. V gave up 5 bases and J gave up 4 bases, with 15 bases separating them. This CDR3 comprises 15 residues. The whole variable domain, filled in from reference TRBV7-2 and TRBJ2-1, reads GAGVSQSPSNKVTEKGKDVELRCDPISGHTALYWYRQSLGQGLEFLIYFQGNSAPDKSGLPSDRFSAERTGGSVSTLTIQRTQQEDSAVYLCASSIQGSPYNEQFFGPGTRLTVL.

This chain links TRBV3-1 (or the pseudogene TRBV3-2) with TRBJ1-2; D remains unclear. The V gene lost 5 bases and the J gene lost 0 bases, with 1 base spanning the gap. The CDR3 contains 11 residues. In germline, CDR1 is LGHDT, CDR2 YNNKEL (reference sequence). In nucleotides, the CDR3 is TGTGCCAGCAGCTCTAACTATGGCTACACCTTC. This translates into CASSSNYGYTF.

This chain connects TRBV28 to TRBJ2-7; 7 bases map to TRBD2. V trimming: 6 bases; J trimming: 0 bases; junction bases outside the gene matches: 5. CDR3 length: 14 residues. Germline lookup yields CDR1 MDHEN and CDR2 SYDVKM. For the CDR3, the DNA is TGTGCCAGCAGCTGGGGGGGGGACTCCTACGAGCAGTACTTC. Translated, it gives CASSWGGDSYEQYF.